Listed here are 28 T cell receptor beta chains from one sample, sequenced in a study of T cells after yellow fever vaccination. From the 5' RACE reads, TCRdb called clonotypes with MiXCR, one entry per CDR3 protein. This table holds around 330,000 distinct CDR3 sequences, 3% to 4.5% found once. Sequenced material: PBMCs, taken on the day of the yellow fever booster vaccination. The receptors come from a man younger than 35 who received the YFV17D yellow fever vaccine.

The CDR3 spells CASSLASGSSYNEQFF. In DNA, the CDR3 is TGTGCCAGCAGCTTAGCTAGCGGGAGCTCCTACAATGAGCAGTTCTTC. The rearrangement links TRBV7-9 to TRBJ2-1; TRBD2 agrees at 9 bases. The CDR3 is made up of 16 amino acids. Trimming took 0 bases from V and 0 from J; bases not matched to a gene: 0. CDR1 is SEHNR and CDR2 is FQNEAQ in the germline V gene (reference sequence).

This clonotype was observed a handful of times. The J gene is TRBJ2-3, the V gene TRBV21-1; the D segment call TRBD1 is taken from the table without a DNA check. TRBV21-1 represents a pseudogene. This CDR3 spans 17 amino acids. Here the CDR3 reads CASSNHRTGLYTDTQYF. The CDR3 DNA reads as TGTGCCAGCAGCAATCATAGGACAGGGTTGTACACAGATACGCAGTATTTT.

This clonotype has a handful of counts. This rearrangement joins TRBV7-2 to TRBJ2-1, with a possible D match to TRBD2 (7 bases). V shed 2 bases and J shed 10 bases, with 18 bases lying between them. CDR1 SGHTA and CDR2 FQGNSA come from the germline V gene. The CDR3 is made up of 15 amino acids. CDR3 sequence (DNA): TGTGCCAGCAGCTTAAGAGGGGGGGATGAGAGGGAGCAGTTCTTC. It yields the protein CASSLRGGDEREQFF.

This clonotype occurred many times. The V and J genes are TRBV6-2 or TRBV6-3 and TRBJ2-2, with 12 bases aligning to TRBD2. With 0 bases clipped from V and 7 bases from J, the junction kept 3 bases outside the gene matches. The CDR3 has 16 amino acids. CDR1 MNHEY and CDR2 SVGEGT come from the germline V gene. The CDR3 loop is CASSYSTSGGIGELFF. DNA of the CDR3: TGTGCCAGCAGTTACTCGACTAGCGGGGGAATCGGGGAGCTGTTTTTT.

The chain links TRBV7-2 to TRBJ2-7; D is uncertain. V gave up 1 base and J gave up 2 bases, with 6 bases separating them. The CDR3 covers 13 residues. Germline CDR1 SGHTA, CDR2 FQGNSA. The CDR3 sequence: CASSLVAAYEQYF. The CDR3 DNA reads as TGTGCCAGCAGCTTAGTGGCAGCCTACGAGCAGTACTTC.

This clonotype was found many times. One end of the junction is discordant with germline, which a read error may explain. The CDR3 region is CASSPDYTDTQYF. The DNA of the CDR3 is TGTGCTAGCAGCCCGGACTACACAGATACGCAGTATTTT. This chain links TRBV7-7 with TRBJ2-3, with D possibly being TRBD2 (6 bases). Germline V gene lookup returns CDR1 SSHAT and CDR2 FNYEAQ (reference sequence). The CDR3 has 13 residues.

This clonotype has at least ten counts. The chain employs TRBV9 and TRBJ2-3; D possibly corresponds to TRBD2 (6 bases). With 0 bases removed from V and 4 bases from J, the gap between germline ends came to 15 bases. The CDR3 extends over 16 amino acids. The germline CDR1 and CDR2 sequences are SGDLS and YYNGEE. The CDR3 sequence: CASSVAGGTVADTQYF. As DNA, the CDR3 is TGTGCCAGCAGCGTAGCGGGCGGGACTGTTGCAGATACGCAGTATTTT. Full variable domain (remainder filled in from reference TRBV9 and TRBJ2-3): DSGVTQTPKHLITATGQRVTLRCSPRSGDLSVYWYQQSLDQGLQFLIQYYNGEERAKGNILERFSAQQFPDLHSELNLSSLELGDSALYFCASSVAGGTVADTQYFGPGTRLTVL.

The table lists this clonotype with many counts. For the CDR3, the DNA is TGTGCCAGCAGCTCAGGGTATAGTCAGCCCCAGCATTTT. Its translation: CASSSGYSQPQHF. V gene TRBV7-2 combines with J gene TRBJ1-5; maybe TRBD1 (5 bases). Germline CDR1 reads SGHTA; CDR2 reads FQGNSA. CDR3 length: 13 amino acids. The V and J ends lost 4 bases and 6 bases respectively, with 10 bases between them.

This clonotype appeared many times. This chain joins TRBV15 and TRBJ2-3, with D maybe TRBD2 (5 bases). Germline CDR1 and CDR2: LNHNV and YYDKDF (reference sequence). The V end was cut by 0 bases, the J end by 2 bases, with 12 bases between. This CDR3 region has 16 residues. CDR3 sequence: CATSRELGSHTDTQYF. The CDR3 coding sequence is TGTGCCACCAGCAGAGAATTGGGGAGTCACACAGATACGCAGTATTTT.

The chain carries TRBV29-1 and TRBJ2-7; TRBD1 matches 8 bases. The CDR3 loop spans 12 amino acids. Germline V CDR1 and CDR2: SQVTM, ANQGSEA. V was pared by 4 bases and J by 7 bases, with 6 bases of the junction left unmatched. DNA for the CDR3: TGCAGCGTTGTTCAGGGGGCATGGGAGCAGTACTTC. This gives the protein CSVVQGAWEQYF.

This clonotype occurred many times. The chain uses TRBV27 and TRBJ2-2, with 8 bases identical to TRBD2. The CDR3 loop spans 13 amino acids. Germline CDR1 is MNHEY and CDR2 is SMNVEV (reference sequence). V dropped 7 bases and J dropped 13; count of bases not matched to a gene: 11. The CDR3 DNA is TGTGCCAGCACGCATTCGGGGGGGCAAGGGCTGTTTTTT. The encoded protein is CASTHSGGQGLFF.

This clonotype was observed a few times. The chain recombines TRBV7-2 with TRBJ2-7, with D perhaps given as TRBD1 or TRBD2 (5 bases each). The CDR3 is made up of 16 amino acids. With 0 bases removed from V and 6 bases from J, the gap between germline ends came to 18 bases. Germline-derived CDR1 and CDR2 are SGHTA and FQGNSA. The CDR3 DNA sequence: TGTGCCAGCAGCTTAGCGTACTTGGGGCCGGCGGGCGAGCAGTACTTC. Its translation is CASSLAYLGPAGEQYF.

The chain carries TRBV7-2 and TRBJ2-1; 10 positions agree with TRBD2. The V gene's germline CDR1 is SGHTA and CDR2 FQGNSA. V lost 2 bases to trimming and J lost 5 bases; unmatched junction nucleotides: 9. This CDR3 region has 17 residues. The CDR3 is CASSLNKALAGDNEQFF. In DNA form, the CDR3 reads TGTGCCAGCAGCTTAAATAAGGCCCTAGCGGGGGACAATGAGCAGTTCTTC.

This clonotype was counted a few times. CDR3: CSGTQVNTEAFF. CDR3 nucleotides: TGCAGCGGTACGCAGGTGAACACTGAAGCTTTCTTT. The chain joins TRBV29-1 to TRBJ1-1; D is unclear. Germline assignment: CDR1 SQVTM and CDR2 ANQGSEA. Trimming shortened V by 7 bases and J by 0 bases, and 9 bases separated the two germline ends. The CDR3 extends over 12 amino acids.

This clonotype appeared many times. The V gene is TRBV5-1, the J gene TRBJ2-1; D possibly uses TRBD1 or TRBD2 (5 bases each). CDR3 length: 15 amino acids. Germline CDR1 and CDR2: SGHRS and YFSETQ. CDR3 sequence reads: CAAEGKTKGSNEQFF. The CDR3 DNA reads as TGCGCAGCAGAGGGGAAGACGAAGGGGTCAAATGAGCAGTTCTTC.

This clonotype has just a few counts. The CDR3: CSVRLAGADTQYF. The CDR3 DNA sequence: TGCAGCGTACGACTAGCGGGGGCAGATACGCAGTATTTT. The rearrangement links TRBV29-1 to TRBJ2-3, with 12 positions matching TRBD2. The length of the CDR3 is 13 residues. Per the germline V gene, CDR1 is SQVTM and CDR2 is ANQGSEA. Losses at the gene ends were 6 bases for V and 4 bases for J; bases not matched to a gene: 2.

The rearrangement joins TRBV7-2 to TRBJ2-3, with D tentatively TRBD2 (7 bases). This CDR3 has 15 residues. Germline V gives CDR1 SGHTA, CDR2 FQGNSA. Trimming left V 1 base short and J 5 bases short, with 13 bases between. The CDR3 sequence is CASSLGGGAGDTQYF. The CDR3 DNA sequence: TGTGCCAGCAGCTTAGGGGGGGGGGCCGGAGATACGCAGTATTTT.

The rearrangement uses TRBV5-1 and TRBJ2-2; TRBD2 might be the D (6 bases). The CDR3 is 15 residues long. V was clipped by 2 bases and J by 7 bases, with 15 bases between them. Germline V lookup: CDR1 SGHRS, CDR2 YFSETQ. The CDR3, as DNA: TGCGCCAGCAGCTTCCGGAGGGGCATAGACGGGGAGCTGTTTTTT. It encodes CASSFRRGIDGELFF.

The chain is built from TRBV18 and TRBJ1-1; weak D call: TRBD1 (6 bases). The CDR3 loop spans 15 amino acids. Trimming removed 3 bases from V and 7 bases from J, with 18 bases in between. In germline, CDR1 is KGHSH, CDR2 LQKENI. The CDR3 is CASSPQDLQGSEAFF. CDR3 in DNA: TGTGCCAGCTCACCGCAAGATTTACAGGGTAGTGAAGCTTTCTTT.

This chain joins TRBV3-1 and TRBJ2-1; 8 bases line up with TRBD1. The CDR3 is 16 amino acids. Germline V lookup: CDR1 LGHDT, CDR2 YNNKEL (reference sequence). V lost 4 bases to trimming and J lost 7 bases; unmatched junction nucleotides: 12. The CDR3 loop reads CASSPSTGAAGNEQFF. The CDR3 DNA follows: TGTGCCAGCAGCCCCTCGACAGGGGCCGCCGGAAATGAGCAGTTCTTC.

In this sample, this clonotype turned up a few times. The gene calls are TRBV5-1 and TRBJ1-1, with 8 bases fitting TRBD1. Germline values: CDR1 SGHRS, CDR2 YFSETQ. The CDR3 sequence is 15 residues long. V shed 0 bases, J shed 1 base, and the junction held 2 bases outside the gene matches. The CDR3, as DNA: TGCGCCAGCAGCTTGGATGGGACAGGGAACACTGAAGCTTTCTTT. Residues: CASSLDGTGNTEAFF.

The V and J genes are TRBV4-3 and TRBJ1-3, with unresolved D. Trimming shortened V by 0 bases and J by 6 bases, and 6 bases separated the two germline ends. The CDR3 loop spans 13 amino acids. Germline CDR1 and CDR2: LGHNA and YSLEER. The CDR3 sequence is CASSQDQPNTIYF. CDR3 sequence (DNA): TGCGCCAGCAGCCAAGATCAGCCAAACACCATATATTTT.

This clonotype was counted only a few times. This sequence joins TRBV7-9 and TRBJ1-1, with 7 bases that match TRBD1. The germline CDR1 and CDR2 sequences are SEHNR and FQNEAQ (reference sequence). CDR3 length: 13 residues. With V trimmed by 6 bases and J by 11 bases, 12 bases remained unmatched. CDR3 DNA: TGTGCCAGCAGTGCCCGGGACAGTTTAGAGGCTTTCTTT. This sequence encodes CASSARDSLEAFF.

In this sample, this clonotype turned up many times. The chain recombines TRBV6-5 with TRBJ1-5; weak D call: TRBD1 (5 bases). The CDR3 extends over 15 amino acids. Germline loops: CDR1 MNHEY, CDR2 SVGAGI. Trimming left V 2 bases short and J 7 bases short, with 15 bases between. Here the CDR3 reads CASSYSPGGGQPQHF. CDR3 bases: TGTGCCAGCAGTTACAGTCCGGGGGGTGGACAGCCCCAGCATTTT.

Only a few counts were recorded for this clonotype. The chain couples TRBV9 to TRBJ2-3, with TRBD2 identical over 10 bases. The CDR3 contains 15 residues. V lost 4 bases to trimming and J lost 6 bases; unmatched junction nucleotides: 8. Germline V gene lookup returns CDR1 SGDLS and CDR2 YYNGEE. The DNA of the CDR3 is TGTGCCAGCAGCTGGAGCGGGGGGGCTTTGGATACGCAGTATTTT. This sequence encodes CASSWSGGALDTQYF.

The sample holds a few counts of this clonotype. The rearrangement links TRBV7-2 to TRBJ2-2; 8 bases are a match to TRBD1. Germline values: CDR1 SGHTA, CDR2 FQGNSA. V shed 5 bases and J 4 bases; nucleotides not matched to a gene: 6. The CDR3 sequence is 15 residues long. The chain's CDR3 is CASSQTGAGTGELFF. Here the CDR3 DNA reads TGTGCCAGCAGCCAGACAGGGGCGGGCACCGGGGAGCTGTTTTTT. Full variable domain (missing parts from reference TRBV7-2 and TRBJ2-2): GAGVSQSPSNKVTEKGKDVELRCDPISGHTALYWYRQSLGQGLEFLIYFQGNSAPDKSGLPSDRFSAERTGGSVSTLTIQRTQQEDSAVYLCASSQTGAGTGELFFGEGSRLTVL.

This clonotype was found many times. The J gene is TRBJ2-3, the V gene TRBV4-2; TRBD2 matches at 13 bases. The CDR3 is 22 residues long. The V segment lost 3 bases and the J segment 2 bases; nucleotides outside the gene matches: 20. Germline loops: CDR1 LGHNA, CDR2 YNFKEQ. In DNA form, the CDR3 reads TGTGCCAGCAGCCAGTACTATATCGTGGGACTAGCGGGGAACGGTGACACAGATACGCAGTATTTT. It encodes CASSQYYIVGLAGNGDTDTQYF.

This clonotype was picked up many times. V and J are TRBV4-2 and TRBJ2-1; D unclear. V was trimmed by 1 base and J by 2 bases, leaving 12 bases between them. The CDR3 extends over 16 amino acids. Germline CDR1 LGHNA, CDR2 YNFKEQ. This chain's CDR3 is CASSQGVVGTYNEQFF. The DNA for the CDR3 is TGTGCCAGCAGCCAAGGAGTGGTTGGGACCTACAATGAGCAGTTCTTC.